The entry below describes one T cell receptor (beta chain). Produced via immunoSEQ multiplex PCR; TCRdb's table is partial and in-frame only. Of 90,000 or so clones listed, just under 75% were seen once; the top ten hold around a quarter. The data are from a study of CD8 T cell repertoires and HIV-1 epitope variants. The V segment lost 7 bases and the J segment 2 bases; nucleotides outside the gene matches: 2. The CDR3 has 14 amino acids. Germline V gives CDR1 SGDLS, CDR2 YYNGEE. The sequenced sample consisted of uncultured baseline CD8+ T cells from peripheral blood mononuclear cells (PBMCs). The receptor comes from a male donor with HIV. The chain carries TRBV9 and TRBJ2-2, with 10 bases that match TRBD2. In DNA form, the CDR3 reads TGTGCCAGCGGACTAGCGGTAAACACCGGGGAGCTGTTTTTT. Protein: CASGLAVNTGELFF.